This TCR beta chain derives from a study of blood T cell repertoires in COVID-19. Whole-study context: Sources were T cells, B-cell-depleted T cells, or PBMCs; the material itself was cDNA or gDNA.

Trimming removed 2 bases from V and 3 bases from J, with 12 bases in between. Germline V lookup: CDR1 SGHRS, CDR2 YFSETQ. The CDR3 loop spans 14 amino acids. The table lists this clone with a count of one. Allocation to cohorts depended on clinical history reported by the participants. The table came from immunoSEQ multiplex PCR; TCRdb's copy has only in-frame clones and leaves some out. The top ten clones hold about 16% of a sample with 200,000 to 250,000 clones, around 87% of them seen once. This sequence was found in a man aged 25-45 years who had been exposed to COVID-19. J is TRBJ2-7 and V is TRBV5-1; D is perhaps TRBD1 (6 bases). The sequenced sample consisted of PBMCs or T cells enriched from blood (not recorded which). CDR3 coding DNA: TGCGCCAGCAGCTTAGGGGGTATGAACTACGAGCAGTACTTC. This translates into CASSLGGMNYEQYF.